The entry below gives a single T cell receptor (beta chain) sequence along with its context. This entry comes from a study of blood T cell repertoires in COVID-19. Some clones are missing from TCRdb's copy, which holds only in-frame ones; the method was immunoSEQ multiplex PCR. Among some 290,000 clones listed, about 90% were seen once. The sample taken for sequencing was peripheral blood. The clonotype comes from a woman aged 25-40 years with COVID-19, enrolled during active disease.

The CDR3 loop reads CASSPGQEYSPLHF. In nucleotides, the CDR3 is TGTGCCAGCAGCCCAGGGCAGGAATATTCACCCCTCCACTTT. J is TRBJ1-6 and V is TRBV5-4, with D perhaps matching TRBD1 (5 bases). CDR3 length: 14 residues. With 4 bases removed from V and 8 bases from J, the gap between germline ends came to 13 bases. CDR1 is SGHNT, CDR2 YYREEE, per germline (reference sequence).